This paragraph reports one T cell receptor beta chain. Its specificity is unknown. These data are taken from a study of glioma-infiltrating T cells after dendritic cell vaccination. Study summary: Patients had newly diagnosed or recurrent glioblastoma and received dendritic cell vaccines. Points from the study as a whole: No direct clonality-survival link was found; a diverse polyclonal response may matter.

Up to 2 ug genomic DNA was used for TCRB CDR3 amplification. Profiling relied on immunoSEQ multiplex PCR, and the TCRdb table lists in-frame clones only, not all of them. This sample carries approximately 100,000 clones, 81% of them seen once, and the ten largest clones take about 12%. The ends lost 7 bases at V and 1 base at J; junction bases unmatched: 14. CDR1 and CDR2 (germline): SNHLY, FYNNEI. The CDR3 runs 17 residues. PBMC sampling occurred before vaccination, two weeks after the third dose, and at progression. The specimen comprised blood, sampled before dendritic cell vaccination. The source of this sequence is a human donor with glioblastoma. This chain uses TRBV2 with TRBJ2-5, with 8 bases that match TRBD2. The CDR3 loop reads CASIKIAGNTLQETQYF. For the CDR3, the DNA is TGTGCCAGCATTAAAATAGCGGGGAACACCCTCCAAGAGACCCAGTACTTC.